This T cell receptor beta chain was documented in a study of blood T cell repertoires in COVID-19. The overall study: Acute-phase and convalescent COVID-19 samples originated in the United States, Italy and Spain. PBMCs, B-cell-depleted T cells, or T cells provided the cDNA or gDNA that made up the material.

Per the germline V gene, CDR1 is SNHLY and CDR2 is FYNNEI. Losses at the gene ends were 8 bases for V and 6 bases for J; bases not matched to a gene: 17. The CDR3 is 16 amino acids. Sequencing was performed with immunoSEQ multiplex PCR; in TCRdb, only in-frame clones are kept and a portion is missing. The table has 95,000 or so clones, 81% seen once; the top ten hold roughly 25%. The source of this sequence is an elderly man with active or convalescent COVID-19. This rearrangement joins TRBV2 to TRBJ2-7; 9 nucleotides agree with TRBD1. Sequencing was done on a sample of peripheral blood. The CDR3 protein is CASSTIRAGQGGEQYF. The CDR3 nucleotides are TGTGCCAGCTCGACTATTAGGGCGGGACAGGGAGGCGAGCAGTACTTC.